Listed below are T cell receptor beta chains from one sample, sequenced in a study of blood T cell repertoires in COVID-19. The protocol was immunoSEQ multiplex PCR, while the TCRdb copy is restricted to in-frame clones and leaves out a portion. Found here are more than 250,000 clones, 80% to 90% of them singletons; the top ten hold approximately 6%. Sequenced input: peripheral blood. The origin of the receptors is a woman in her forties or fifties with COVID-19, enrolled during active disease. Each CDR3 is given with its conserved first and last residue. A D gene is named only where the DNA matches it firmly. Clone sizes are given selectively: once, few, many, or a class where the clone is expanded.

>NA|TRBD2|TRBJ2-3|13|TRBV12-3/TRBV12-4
CASSITSAGTQYF
TGTGCCAGCAGTATCACTAGCGCGGGTACGCAGTATTTT
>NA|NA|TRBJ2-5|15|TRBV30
CAWSITGRVQETQYF
TGTGCCTGGAGTATTACTGGGCGGGTGCAAGAGACCCAGTACTTC
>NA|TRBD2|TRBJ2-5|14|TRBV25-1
CASSLAGGRETQYF
TGTGCCAGCAGTCTAGCGGGAGGGCGGGAGACCCAGTACTTC
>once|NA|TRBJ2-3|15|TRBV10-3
CAISPTSPGTDTQYF
TGTGCCATCAGCCCCACTAGTCCCGGCACAGATACGCAGTATTTT
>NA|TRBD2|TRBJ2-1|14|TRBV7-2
CASSWGLAYNEQFF
TGTGCCAGCAGCTGGGGACTAGCGTACAATGAGCAGTTCTTC
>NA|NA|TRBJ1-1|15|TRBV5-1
CASSPIGSLNTEAFF
TGCGCCAGCAGCCCCATCGGGTCCTTGAACACTGAAGCTTTCTTT
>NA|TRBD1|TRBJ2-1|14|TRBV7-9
CASSQGQGANEQFF
TGTGCCAGCAGCCAAGGACAGGGGGCAAATGAGCAGTTCTTC
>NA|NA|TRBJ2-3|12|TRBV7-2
CASSFQADTQYF
TGTGCCAGCAGCTTCCAGGCAGATACGCAGTATTTT
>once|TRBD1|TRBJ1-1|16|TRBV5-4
CASSLANRGRNTEAFF
TGTGCCAGCAGCTTGGCTAACAGGGGCCGGAACACTGAAGCTTTCTTT
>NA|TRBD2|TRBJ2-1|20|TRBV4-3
CASSQDTKPRTSGSYNEQFF
TGCGCCAGCAGCCAAGATACTAAGCCACGGACTAGCGGGAGTTACAATGAGCAGTTCTTC
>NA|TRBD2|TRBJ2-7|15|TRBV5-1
CASSPGLAGIYEQYF
TGCGCCAGCAGCCCCGGACTAGCGGGAATCTACGAGCAGTACTTC
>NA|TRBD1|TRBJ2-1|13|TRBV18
CASSQIQGDEQFF
TGTGCCAGCTCACAGATACAGGGGGATGAGCAGTTCTTC
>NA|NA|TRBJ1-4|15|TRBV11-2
CASSLAGGREEKLFF
TGTGCCAGCAGCCTTGCCGGGGGGCGGGAGGAAAAACTGTTTTTT
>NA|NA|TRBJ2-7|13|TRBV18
CASSPGQTYEQYF
TGTGCCAGCTCACCGGGACAAACTTACGAGCAGTACTTC
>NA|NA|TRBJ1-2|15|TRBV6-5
CASSLGLIQNYGYTF
TGTGCCAGCAGTCTAGGACTCATACAGAACTATGGCTACACCTTC
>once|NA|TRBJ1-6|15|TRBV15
CATSRDRLAGSPLHF
TGTGCCACCAGCAGAGATCGCTTGGCAGGATCACCCCTCCACTTT
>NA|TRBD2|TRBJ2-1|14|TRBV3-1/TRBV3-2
CASSQDGRAGKEFF
TGTGCCAGCAGCCAAGATGGGAGGGCCGGGAAAGAGTTCTTC
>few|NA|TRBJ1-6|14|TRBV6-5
CASSYSKGDSPLHF
TGTGCCAGCAGTTACTCGAAAGGAGATTCACCCCTCCACTTT
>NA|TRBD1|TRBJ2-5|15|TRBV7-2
CASSSSVTGGETQYF
TGTGCCAGCAGCTCCAGCGTGACAGGGGGAGAGACCCAGTACTTC
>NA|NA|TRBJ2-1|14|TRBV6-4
CASSDWRKGNEQFF
TGTGCCAGCAGTGATTGGAGGAAAGGCAATGAGCAGTTCTTC
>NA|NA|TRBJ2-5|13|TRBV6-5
CASSPTGLETQYF
TGTGCCAGCAGTCCTACAGGGTTGGAGACCCAGTACTTC
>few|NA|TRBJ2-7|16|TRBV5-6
CASSFRDTDPYHEQYF
TGTGCCAGCAGCTTCCGGGACACGGACCCGTATCACGAGCAGTACTTC
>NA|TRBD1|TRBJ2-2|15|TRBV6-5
CASKGQTTNTGELFF
TGTGCCAGCAAGGGACAGACTACGAACACCGGGGAGCTGTTTTTT
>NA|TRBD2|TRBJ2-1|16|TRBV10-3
CAISESTSGVYNEQFF
TGTGCCATCAGTGAGTCTACTAGCGGAGTTTACAATGAGCAGTTCTTC
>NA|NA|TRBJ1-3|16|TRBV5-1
CASSLDRGGLRNTIYF
TGCGCCAGCAGCTTGGATCGGGGGGGACTAAGAAACACCATATATTTT